This entry is about one TCR beta chain. In the original processing: Nucleated cell counts were estimated from reference gene primer amplification. Using immunoSEQ multiplex PCR, the repertoire was profiled, and TCRdb retains in-frame clones only, with some absent. That table gives V, J and clone size, and the DNA gave D and trimming. Among 250,000 or so clones listed, around nine tenths were seen once. This sample is drawn from a study of blood T cell repertoires in COVID-19. Study-wide background: Specimens from acute and convalescent COVID-19 originated in the United States, Italy and Spain. PBMCs, B-cell-depleted T cells, or T cells were the source of the cDNA or gDNA that made up the material.

V lost 6 bases and J 0 bases, leaving 10 bases between the germline ends. Germline values: CDR1 SGHDT, CDR2 YYEEEE. CDR3 length: 13 residues. This TCR was sampled from an older woman with acute or convalescent COVID-19. V and J are TRBV5-6 and TRBJ2-7; D might be TRBD1 (5 bases). Source material: peripheral blood. The CDR3: CASTSRASYEQYF. CDR3 DNA: TGTGCCAGCACATCCAGGGCCTCCTACGAGCAGTACTTC.